The entry that follows covers one TCR beta chain sequence. Its antigen remains unidentified. Sequencing used immunoSEQ multiplex PCR; TCRdb keeps in-frame clones, though not all of them. Of tens of thousands of clones in the sample, about four fifths were seen once. The source of the sample is a study of graft-versus-host responses after intestinal transplantation. CDR3 length: 15 amino acids. Trimming removed 2 bases at V and 7 bases at J, with 15 bases between. Germline CDR1 and CDR2: MGHRA and YSYEKL. The chain links TRBV4-1 to TRBJ1-5, with a possible D match to TRBD1 (5 bases). Sequences were derived from unstimulated CD8+ T cells sorted from spleen or lymph node cells, sampled before intestinal transplant. The receptor was derived from a human donor who received an intestinal transplant. CDR3 loop: CASSQRGLVGQPQHF. The CDR3 DNA reads TGCGCCAGCAGCCAAAGGGGACTCGTAGGGCAGCCCCAGCATTTT.